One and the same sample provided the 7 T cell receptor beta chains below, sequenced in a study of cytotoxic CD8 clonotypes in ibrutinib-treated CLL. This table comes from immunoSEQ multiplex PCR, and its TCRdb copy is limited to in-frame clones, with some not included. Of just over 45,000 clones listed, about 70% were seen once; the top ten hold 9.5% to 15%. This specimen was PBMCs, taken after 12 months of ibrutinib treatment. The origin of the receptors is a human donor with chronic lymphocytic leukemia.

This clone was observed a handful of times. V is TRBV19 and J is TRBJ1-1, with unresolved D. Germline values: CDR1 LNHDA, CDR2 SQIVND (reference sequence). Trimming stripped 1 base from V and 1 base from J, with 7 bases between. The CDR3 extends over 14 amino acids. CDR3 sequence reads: CASSIAPGNTEAFF. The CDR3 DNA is TGTGCCAGTAGTATAGCGCCAGGGAACACTGAAGCTTTCTTT.

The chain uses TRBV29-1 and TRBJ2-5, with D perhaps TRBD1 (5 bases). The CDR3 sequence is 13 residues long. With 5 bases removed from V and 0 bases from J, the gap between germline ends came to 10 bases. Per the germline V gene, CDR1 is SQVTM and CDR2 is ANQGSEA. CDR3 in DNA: TGCAGCGTTAAGGGGATCGACCAAGAGACCCAGTACTTC. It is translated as CSVKGIDQETQYF. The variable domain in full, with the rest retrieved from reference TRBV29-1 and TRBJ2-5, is SAVISQKPSRDICQRGTSLTIQCQVDSQVTMMFWYRQQPGQSLTLIATANQGSEATYESGFVIDKFPISRPNLTFSTLTVSNMSPEDSSIYLCSVKGIDQETQYFGPGTRLLVL.

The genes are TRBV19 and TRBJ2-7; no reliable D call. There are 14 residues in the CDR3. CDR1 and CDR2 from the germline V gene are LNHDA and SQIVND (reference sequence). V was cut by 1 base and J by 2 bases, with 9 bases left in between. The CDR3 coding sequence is TGTGCCAGTAGTATAGGAGGAGAAACCTACGAGCAGTACTTC. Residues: CASSIGGETYEQYF.

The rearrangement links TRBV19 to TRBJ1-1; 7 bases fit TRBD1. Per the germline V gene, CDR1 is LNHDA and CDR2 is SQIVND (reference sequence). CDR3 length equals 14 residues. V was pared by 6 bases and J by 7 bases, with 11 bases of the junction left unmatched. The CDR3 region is CASRNPGQKIEAFF. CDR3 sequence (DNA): TGTGCCAGTAGGAACCCGGGACAGAAAATTGAAGCTTTCTTT.

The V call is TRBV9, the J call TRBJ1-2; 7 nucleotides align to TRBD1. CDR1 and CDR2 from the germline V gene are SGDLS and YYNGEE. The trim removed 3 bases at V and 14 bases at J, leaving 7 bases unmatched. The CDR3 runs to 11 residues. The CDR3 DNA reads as TGTGCCAGCAGCGAACAGGGGAGAAAGACCTTC. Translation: CASSEQGRKTF.

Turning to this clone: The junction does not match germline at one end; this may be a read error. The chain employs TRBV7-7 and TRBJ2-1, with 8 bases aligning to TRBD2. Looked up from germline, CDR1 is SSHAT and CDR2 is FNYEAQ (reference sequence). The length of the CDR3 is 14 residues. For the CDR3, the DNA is TGTGCTAGCAGCTTAGCGGGGCAGAACAATGAGCAGTTCTTC. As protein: CASSLAGQNNEQFF.

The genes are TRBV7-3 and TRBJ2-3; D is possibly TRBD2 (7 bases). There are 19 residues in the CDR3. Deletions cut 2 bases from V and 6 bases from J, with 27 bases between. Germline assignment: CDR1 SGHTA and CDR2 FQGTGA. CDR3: CASSLGPQLGGPDRDTQYF. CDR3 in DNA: TGTGCCAGCAGCTTAGGCCCCCAGTTGGGGGGGCCCGACAGGGATACGCAGTATTTT.